This T cell receptor (beta chain) derives from a study of T-cell reconstitution after alpha-beta-depleted transplantation in children. Unique molecular identifiers tagged the TCRbeta library. One entry per CDR3 protein, called by TCRdb with MiXCR from the PCR reads. The sample lists 600,000 to 700,000 distinct CDR3 sequences, around 12% seen once, with approximately 0.8% in the top ten. The CDR3 runs to 11 residues. V lost 3 bases and J 11 bases, leaving 7 bases between the germline ends. This chain uses TRBV12-3 or TRBV12-4 with TRBJ1-4, with D maybe TRBD1 (5 bases). This TCR was recovered from a girl aged 2 to 9 with congenital amegakaryocytic thrombocytopenia, due to receive a stem cell transplant. This specimen consisted of PBMCs, obtained before TCRalphabeta/CD19-depleted stem cell transplant. The CDR3 coding sequence is TGTGCCAGCAGTTTGGGGCCCAAACTGTTTTTT. As protein: CASSLGPKLFF.